These T cell receptor beta chains were read from a single sample in a study of OX40 agonist ivuxolimab in advanced cancers. The table came from immunoSEQ multiplex PCR; TCRdb's copy has only in-frame clones and leaves some out. In the table there are tens of thousands of clones, under 95% of which are singletons. The sequenced sample was CD4+ or CD8+ T cells sorted from blood, obtained in a trial of the OX40 agonist ivuxolimab. These receptor sequences come from an adult with an advanced solid tumor such as melanoma, head and neck, liver or kidney cancer. Both conserved end residues are part of each CDR3. The order of the fields is V gene, J gene, clone size, D gene, CDR3 DNA, CDR3 protein. A D gene is named only where the DNA matches it firmly. A clone size is listed for some rows: how often the clone was seen (once, few, many), or a class if it is expanded.

>TRBV10-1|TRBJ1-5|.|.
TGCGCCAGCAGTGCTTCTTCCCGGACGGCAACCTATAGCAATCAGCCCCAGCATTTT
CASSASSRTATYSNQPQHF
>TRBV6-6|TRBJ2-3|.|.
TGTGCCAGCGGTCTGCTGTGGGCAGATACGCAGTATTTT
CASGLLWADTQYF
>TRBV6-6|TRBJ1-5|.|.
TGTGCCAGCAGTTACCCCCCCTTCCGGGTACAACAGCCCCAGCATTTT
CASSYPPFRVQQPQHF
>TRBV6-6|TRBJ2-7|.|.
TGTGCCAGCAGTTACAATGTCCACGAGCAGTACTTC
CASSYNVHEQYF
>TRBV19|TRBJ2-3|.|TRBD2
TGTGCCAGTTCCGATTGGGCGCTAGCGGGGAGTTCTAGCACAGATACGCAGTATTTT
CASSDWALAGSSSTDTQYF
>TRBV14|TRBJ1-2|.|.
TGTGCCAGCAGCCGGGGGTATGGCTACACCTTC
CASSRGYGYTF
>TRBV29-1|TRBJ2-7|.|TRBD2
TGCAGCGTTCAGGAGCGGGGGGCCTACGAGCAGTACTTC
CSVQERGAYEQYF
>TRBV7-2|TRBJ1-2|.|.
TGTGCCAGCAGCCCCTGGGGGTCTAACTATGGCTACACCTTC
CASSPWGSNYGYTF
>TRBV5-4|TRBJ2-1|.|.
TGTGCCAGCAGCTTGGGTCCACCGCGCAGGACCTACAATGAGCAGTTCTTC
CASSLGPPRRTYNEQFF
>TRBV6-5|TRBJ1-1|.|.
TGTGCCAGCAGTTACTTCTGGGGGCGAACTGAAGCTTTCTTT
CASSYFWGRTEAFF
>TRBV5-1|TRBJ2-5|.|.
TGCGCCAGCAGCTTTTCGACAGCGGCCACTCAAGAGACCCAGTACTTC
CASSFSTAATQETQYF
>TRBV28|TRBJ2-2|.|TRBD2
TGTGCCAGCAGTCCCCTAGCGGGAGTGGGCACCGGGGAGCTGTTTTTT
CASSPLAGVGTGELFF
>TRBV19|TRBJ2-1|.|.
TGTGCCAGTAGTTTCGGGAGCTCCTACAATGAGCAGTTCTTC
CASSFGSSYNEQFF
>TRBV28|TRBJ1-5|few|TRBD1
TGTGCCAGCAACACAGGGGCGGGATGGCCCCAGCATTTT
CASNTGAGWPQHF
>TRBV7-9|TRBJ2-1|.|.
TGTGCCAGCAGCTCCGACTGGGGCCATGGCGATGAGCAGTTCTTC
CASSSDWGHGDEQFF
>TRBV6-1|TRBJ1-5|.|.
TGTGCCAGCAGTGATGAACAGGGAATGGGCCAGCCCCAGCATTTT
CASSDEQGMGQPQHF
>TRBV4-1|TRBJ2-3|.|.
TGCGCCAGCAGCCCACAACCGACCCATGCGTCTTTTGGAGATACGCAGTATTTT
CASSPQPTHASFGDTQYF
>TRBV13|TRBJ1-1|.|.
TGTGCCAGCAGCTCAGACAGGCTGAACACTGAAGCTTTCTTT
CASSSDRLNTEAFF
>TRBV19|TRBJ2-1|.|.
TGTGCCAGTAGTTGGAGCGGAGGGAGCTCCTACAATGAGCAGTTCTTC
CASSWSGGSSYNEQFF
>TRBV11-2|TRBJ1-1|.|.
TGTGCCAGCAGCTTAGTATGGCGGGGGGTGGAATCTGAAGCTTTCTTT
CASSLVWRGVESEAFF
>TRBV28|TRBJ1-2|once|.
TGTGCCAGCAGTTTGCCGTCAGAACTTTATGGCTACACCTTC
CASSLPSELYGYTF
>TRBV11-2|TRBJ1-1|once|TRBD1
TGTGCCAGCAGCTTAGCTGGGACAGAGAACACTGAAGCTTTCTTT
CASSLAGTENTEAFF
>TRBV5-6|TRBJ2-7|.|.
TGTGCCAGCAGCTTTCCCGTGCCAGGGACCCCTGAGCAGTACTTC
CASSFPVPGTPEQYF
>TRBV9|TRBJ2-5|.|.
TGTGCCAGCAGCCCCATTGGGGTATCCGGGGAGACCCAGTACTTC
CASSPIGVSGETQYF
>TRBV4-3|TRBJ2-3|.|TRBD2
TGCGCCAGCAGCCAAGACCAAGCGGGGGGGTACGCAGATACGCAGTATTTT
CASSQDQAGGYADTQYF
>TRBV7-2|TRBJ2-1|.|TRBD2
TGTGCCAGCAGCGCCACGGGACTAGCGGGAGGGGTCGCCTACAATGAGCAGTTCTTC
CASSATGLAGGVAYNEQFF
>TRBV7-8|TRBJ2-7|.|.
TGTGCCAGCAGCTTAGCTAGCGGAGACTACGAGCAGTACTTC
CASSLASGDYEQYF
>TRBV11-2|TRBJ2-5|.|.
TGTGCCAGCAGCTCTTGGGGAATCGAGACCCAGTACTTC
CASSSWGIETQYF
>TRBV4-3|TRBJ1-3|.|.
TGCGCCAGCAGCCAAGACAGGGGCTACTCTGGAAACACCATATATTTT
CASSQDRGYSGNTIYF
>TRBV27|TRBJ2-7|.|TRBD1
TGTGCCAGCAGTTTATATCCCACAGGGGACGAGCAGTACTTC
CASSLYPTGDEQYF
>TRBV7-6|TRBJ1-4|once|.
TGTGCCAGCAGCTTAGGTGGCGGCGTGGGGGAAAAACTGTTTTTT
CASSLGGGVGEKLFF
>TRBV27|TRBJ1-2|.|TRBD1
TGTGCCAGCAGTGTACCCGGGACAGGGGCGGGTGGCTACACCTTC
CASSVPGTGAGGYTF
>TRBV19|TRBJ2-1|.|.
TGTGCCAGTAGTAGCGGCCTCTACAATGAGCAGTTCTTC
CASSSGLYNEQFF
>TRBV4-2|TRBJ1-3|.|.
TGTGCCAGCAGCCAAGAGCCGGGTTCAAGAAACACCATATATTTT
CASSQEPGSRNTIYF
>TRBV6-5|TRBJ2-2|.|.
TGTGCCAGCAGTTACGGGTCCTGGAACACCGGGGAGCTGTTTTTT
CASSYGSWNTGELFF
>TRBV19|TRBJ1-1|.|.
TGTGCCAGTAGTATAGACAGGAGGATGAACACTGAAGCTTTCTTT
CASSIDRRMNTEAFF
>TRBV29-1|TRBJ2-7|.|TRBD1
TGCAGCTCCCGGGACAGGGGGCGACCCGAGCAGTACTTC
CSSRDRGRPEQYF
>TRBV28|TRBJ2-5|.|TRBD1
TGTGCCAGCAACCCCGGACAGGGGAGGGGCCAAGAGACCCAGTACTTC
CASNPGQGRGQETQYF
>TRBV5-1|TRBJ1-4|.|.
TGCGCCAGCAGCTACCGGGGGGTATTGGATGAAAAACTGTTTTTT
CASSYRGVLDEKLFF
>TRBV4-1|TRBJ1-1|.|.
TGCGCCAGCAGCCAAGATCGGGGGGCTGTTTCTGAAGCTTTCTTT
CASSQDRGAVSEAFF
>TRBV9|TRBJ1-3|.|TRBD1
TGTGCCAGCAGCGGCACCCACACAGGGGTGCTAAACACCATATATTTT
CASSGTHTGVLNTIYF
>TRBV4-3|TRBJ2-7|.|.
TGCGCCAGCAGCCAATCCGAGGGGACCTACTCCTACGAGCAGTACTTC
CASSQSEGTYSYEQYF
>TRBV28|TRBJ1-5|.|.
TGTGCCAGCAGTTTAGTGGGGGCTCGGCAGCCCCAGCATTTT
CASSLVGARQPQHF
>TRBV7-9|TRBJ1-2|.|.
TGTGCCAGCAGCTTAGACAGAAGAGATGGCTACACCTTC
CASSLDRRDGYTF